The clone carrying this TCR beta chain has just a few counts. Its specificity is not known. The germline V and J ends were trimmed by 2 bases and 2 bases, with 14 bases remaining between them. Germline V gene lookup returns CDR1 SGHNT and CDR2 YYREEE (reference sequence). The CDR3 sequence is 15 residues long. This sample was included in a study of cytomegalovirus exposure and HLA in healthy donors. 60 Vbeta and 13 Jbeta primers were used in PCR. The repertoire was sequenced with immunoSEQ multiplex PCR; TCRdb's copy has only in-frame clones and lacks some. The data show more than 85,000 clones, around 10% seen once. Whole-study results and caveats: The authors judged a highly shared variant cluster likely a sequencing artifact. TCR sequences were mostly rare, though some public TCRs occurred in many donors. Later analysis associated a missense DCLRE1C variant with TCR beta V- and J-gene trimming.

Each donor was healthy, and each was a bone marrow donor. The receptor's source is a man over 45 in good health and CMV-seropositive. The rearrangement joins TRBV5-4 to TRBJ2-7; possible D gene TRBD1, 5 bases. Sequencing was performed on PBMCs. CDR3 sequence: CASSFDRPSAYEQYF. DNA of the CDR3: TGTGCCAGCAGCTTTGACAGACCTTCAGCCTACGAGCAGTACTTC.